The entry that follows covers one T cell receptor beta chain sequence. Only in-frame clones appear in the TCRdb table, and some are missing; sequencing was by immunoSEQ multiplex PCR. The repertoire holds about half a million clones, with about nine tenths as singletons. The data were taken from a study of blood T cell repertoires in COVID-19. In germline, CDR1 is SEHNR, CDR2 FQNEAQ (reference sequence). The V end lost 2 bases, the J end lost 0 bases, and 12 bases lay between the germline ends. This CDR3 is built from 16 residues. This chain links TRBV7-9 with TRBJ2-3, with TRBD2 as a possible D gene (5 bases). The source is a woman aged 55-69 years who had recovered from COVID-19. Sequencing input: PBMCs or T cells enriched from blood (not recorded which). Here the CDR3 reads CASSLRGEASTDTQYF. The CDR3 nucleotides read TGTGCCAGCAGCTTACGGGGAGAGGCTAGCACAGATACGCAGTATTTT.